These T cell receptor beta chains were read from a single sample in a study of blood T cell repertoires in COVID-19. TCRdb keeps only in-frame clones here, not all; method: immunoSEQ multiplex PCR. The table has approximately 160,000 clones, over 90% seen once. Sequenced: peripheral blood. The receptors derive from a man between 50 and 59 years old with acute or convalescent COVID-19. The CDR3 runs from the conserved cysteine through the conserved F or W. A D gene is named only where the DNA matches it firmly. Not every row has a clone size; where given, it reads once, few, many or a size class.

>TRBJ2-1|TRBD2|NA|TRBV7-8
TGTGCCAGCAGCCTGTGGGTAGCGGGAGGGGAGGAGCAGTTCTTC
CASSLWVAGGEEQFF
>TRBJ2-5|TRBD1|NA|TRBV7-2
TGTGCCAGCAGTTTGACAGGGTGGGAGACCCAGTACTTC
CASSLTGWETQYF
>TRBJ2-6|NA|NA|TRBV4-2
TGTGCCAGCAGCCAAGACATTTTATCGAGCTCTGGGGCCAACGTCCTGACTTTC
CASSQDILSSSGANVLTF
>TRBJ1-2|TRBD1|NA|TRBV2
TGTGCCAGCAGTCCGACAGGGGGAGGGTATGGCTACACCTTC
CASSPTGGGYGYTF
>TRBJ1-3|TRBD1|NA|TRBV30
TGTGCCTGGAGTTTCAGGGGGCTGCTTGGAAACACCATATATTTT
CAWSFRGLLGNTIYF
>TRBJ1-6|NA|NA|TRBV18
TGTGCCAGCTCACCAGGAGGGAATTCACCCCTCCACTTT
CASSPGGNSPLHF
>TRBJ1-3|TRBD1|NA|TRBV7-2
TGTGCCAGCAGCTCGACAGGGTCGTCGGCCATATATTTT
CASSSTGSSAIYF
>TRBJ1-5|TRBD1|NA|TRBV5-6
TGTGCCAGCAGCCTACAGGGGGTTCAGCCCCAGCATTTT
CASSLQGVQPQHF
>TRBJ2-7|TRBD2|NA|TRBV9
TGTGCCAGCAGCGTCGGGACTAGCAGCTTCTTGAGCTCCTACGAGCAGTACTTC
CASSVGTSSFLSSYEQYF
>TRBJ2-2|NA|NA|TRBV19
TGTGCCAGTAGCAGGTCTATCGCCGGGGAGCTGTTTTTT
CASSRSIAGELFF
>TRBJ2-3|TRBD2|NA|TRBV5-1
TGCGCCAGCTCGGTCGTGATAGCGGGGGGGGCCGGTAGCACAGATACGCAGTATTTT
CASSVVIAGGAGSTDTQYF
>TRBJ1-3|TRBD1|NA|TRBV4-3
TGCGCCAGCAGCCAAGATGTCGACAGGGCTGGAAACACCATATATTTT
CASSQDVDRAGNTIYF
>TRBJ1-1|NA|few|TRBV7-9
TGTGCCAGCAGCCAGGGACACCCGAACACTGAAGCTTTCTTT
CASSQGHPNTEAFF
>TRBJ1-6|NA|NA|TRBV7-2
TGTGCCAGCAGTAGGGAGGTAAATTCACCCCTCCACTTT
CASSREVNSPLHF
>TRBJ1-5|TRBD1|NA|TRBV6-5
TGTGCCAGCAGTACAGGGGGCGCCGGCAATCAGCCCCAGCATTTT
CASSTGGAGNQPQHF
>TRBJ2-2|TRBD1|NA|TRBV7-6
TGTGCCAGCAGCCGGACAGGGCTGAACACCGGGGAGCTGTTTTTT
CASSRTGLNTGELFF
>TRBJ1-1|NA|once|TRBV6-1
TGTGCCAGCAGTGAGGGCAGGTACACTGAAGCTTTCTTT
CASSEGRYTEAFF
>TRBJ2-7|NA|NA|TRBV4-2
TGTGCCAGCAGCCAAGCAGGGCTTGGGTACGAGCAGTACTTC
CASSQAGLGYEQYF
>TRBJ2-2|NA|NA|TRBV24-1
TGTGCCACCAGTGATAGGGGCAGGAAAAACACCGGGGAGCTGTTTTTT
CATSDRGRKNTGELFF
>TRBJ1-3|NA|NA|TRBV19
TGTGCCAGTAGTATGAGAACCTCCTCTGGAAACACCATATATTTT
CASSMRTSSGNTIYF
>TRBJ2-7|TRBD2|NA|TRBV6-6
TGTGCCAGCAGTTATAACGGGGGGAGCTCCTACGAGCAGTACTTC
CASSYNGGSSYEQYF
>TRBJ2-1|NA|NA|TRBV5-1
TGCGCCAGCAGCTTGTACGGCGGGCTATCCTACAATGAGCAGTTCTTC
CASSLYGGLSYNEQFF
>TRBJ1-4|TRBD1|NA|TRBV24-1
TGTGCCACCAGTGACTCAGGGGGCCGTGGGGAAAAACTGTTTTTT
CATSDSGGRGEKLFF
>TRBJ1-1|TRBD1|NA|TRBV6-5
TGTGCCAGCAGTTACAATAGACAGGGGATGGCTGAAGCTTTCTTT
CASSYNRQGMAEAFF
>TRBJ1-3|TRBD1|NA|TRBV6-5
TGTGCCAGCAGTTTTACAGGGGGTAGTTCTGGAAACACCATATATTTT
CASSFTGGSSGNTIYF